This T cell receptor (beta chain) was recorded in a study of T cells in Graves' hyperthyroidism and ophthalmopathy. With V trimmed by 5 bases and J by 9 bases, 3 bases remained unmatched. The CDR3 has 12 amino acids. CDR1 is MNHEY and CDR2 is SMNVEV in the germline V gene (reference sequence). In the ophthalmopathy cohort, Clinical Activity Score was at least 3, NOSPECS grade at least 4, and duration under 3 months. On this clonotype itself: Its target is unknown.

RNA transcripts were the template for amplifying TCR beta CDR3 regions. Initially, a first-round RT-PCR of the TCR CDR3 employed the HTBI primer set. TCRdb reprocessed the multiplex PCR reads with MiXCR, giving one entry per CDR3 protein. Of approximately 520,000 distinct CDR3 sequences detected, approximately 25% appear once; the ten largest clones hold 11%. Findings and limits, study-wide: Most thyroid clonotypes with frequency above 0.001 were detected in blood.

This sequence joins TRBV27 and TRBJ1-2; 10 bases agree with TRBD1. Sequenced material: blood. The origin of this receptor is a woman aged 25 to 39 with Graves' ophthalmopathy. DNA for the CDR3: TGTGCCAGCAGTGGGACAGGGGATAGCTACACCTTC. It translates to CASSGTGDSYTF.